Below, 8 T cell receptor beta chains from the same sample are listed, as sequenced in a study of blood T cell repertoires in COVID-19. The table came from immunoSEQ multiplex PCR; TCRdb's copy has only in-frame clones and leaves some out. This sample yields some 400,000 clones, of which 80% to 90% are seen a single time; 1.3% belongs to the top ten. Sequenced material: PBMCs or T cells enriched from blood (not recorded which). The origin of the receptors is a man under 40 who had recovered from COVID-19.

The rearrangement uses TRBV7-9 and TRBJ2-2; D not certain. Germline V gene data show CDR1 as SEHNR and CDR2 as FQNEAQ (reference sequence). The germline V and J ends were trimmed by 1 base and 1 base, with 7 bases remaining between them. CDR3 length: 15 residues. The CDR3 region has the DNA TGTGCCAGCAGCTTAGTCGACTTGAACACCGGGGAGCTGTTTTTT. Protein sequence: CASSLVDLNTGELFF.

This chain joins TRBV5-4 and TRBJ1-4; 9 bases line up with TRBD1. The CDR3 has 14 amino acids. Germline assignment: CDR1 SGHNT and CDR2 YYREEE (reference sequence). J gave up 7 bases and V 4 bases, and 5 bases lay outside the gene matches. CDR3 nucleotides: TGTGCCAGCAGCCTCCGGGACAGGGCTGAAAAACTGTTTTTT. It encodes CASSLRDRAEKLFF.

The chain combines TRBV15 with TRBJ2-1; 8 nucleotides agree with TRBD2. With 4 bases clipped from V and 1 base from J, the junction kept 12 bases outside the gene matches. This CDR3 comprises 18 residues. Germline V lookup: CDR1 LNHNV, CDR2 YYDKDF (reference sequence). Here the CDR3 DNA reads TGTGCCACCAGCACCCCTACGGGAATAGCGGGGTCCTACAATGAGCAGTTCTTC. It yields the protein CATSTPTGIAGSYNEQFF.

This clone was counted between two and nine times. The chain recombines TRBV7-9 with TRBJ1-3, with a possible D match to TRBD1 (5 bases). V shed 8 bases and J shed 1 base, with 15 bases lying between them. The CDR3 consists of 15 residues. Germline V lookup: CDR1 SEHNR, CDR2 FQNEAQ (reference sequence). The CDR3 sequence is CASSYWGESGNTIYF. The DNA of the CDR3 is TGTGCCAGCTCATACTGGGGGGAGTCTGGAAACACCATATATTTT.

The V call is TRBV9, the J call TRBJ1-2; tentatively, D is TRBD1 (5 bases). In germline, CDR1 is SGDLS, CDR2 YYNGEE. V shed 5 bases and J shed 5 bases, with 19 bases lying between them. This CDR3 region has 15 residues. CDR3 coding DNA: TGTGCCAGCAGTGGAACAGGCTTGACCCTATATGGCTACACCTTC. Amino acid sequence: CASSGTGLTLYGYTF.

V gene TRBV28 combines with J gene TRBJ1-6, with no clear D. The V gene lost 3 bases and the J gene lost 6 bases, with 9 bases spanning the gap. Germline V CDR1 and CDR2: MDHEN, SYDVKM. CDR3 length: 14 residues. This CDR3 is CASSLRLINSPLHF. The CDR3 DNA is TGTGCCAGCAGTTTGCGTCTGATTAATTCACCCCTCCACTTT.

V and J are TRBV12-3 or TRBV12-4 and TRBJ1-1, with D maybe TRBD1 (5 bases). CDR3 length: 12 residues. Trimming took off 3 bases at V and 8 bases at J, with 10 bases between the two ends. The CDR3 reads CASSLLGAEAFF. Here the CDR3 DNA reads TGTGCCAGCAGTTTGCTTGGGGCCGAAGCTTTCTTT.

The rearrangement joins TRBV30 to TRBJ1-4, with no clear D. CDR3 length equals 13 residues. Germline-derived CDR1 and CDR2 are GTSNPN and SVGIG (reference sequence). V was shortened by 6 bases and J by 6 bases, with 14 bases between the two germline ends. The CDR3 here is CACLTVVYEKLFF. The CDR3, as DNA: TGTGCCTGCCTTACGGTAGTTTATGAAAAACTGTTTTTT.